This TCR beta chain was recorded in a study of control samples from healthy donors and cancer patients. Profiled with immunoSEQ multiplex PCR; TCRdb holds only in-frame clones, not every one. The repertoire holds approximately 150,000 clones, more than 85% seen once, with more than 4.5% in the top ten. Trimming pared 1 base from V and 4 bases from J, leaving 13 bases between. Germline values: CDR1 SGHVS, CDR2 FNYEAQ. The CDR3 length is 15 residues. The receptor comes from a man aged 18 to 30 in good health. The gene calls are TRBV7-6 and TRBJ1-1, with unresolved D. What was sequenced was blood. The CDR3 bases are TGTGCCAGCAGCTTAGGTCCCGGCGGTGGCACTGAAGCTTTCTTT. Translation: CASSLGPGGGTEAFF.